Each of the 21 T cell receptor beta chains below was sequenced from the same sample in a study of cytomegalovirus exposure and HLA in healthy donors. The protocol was immunoSEQ multiplex PCR, while the TCRdb copy is restricted to in-frame clones and leaves out a portion. The table lists roughly 300,000 clones, roughly 90% of them singletons. Sequenced material: PBMCs. These receptors all stem from a woman younger than 30 in good health and CMV-seronegative.

The rearrangement uses TRBV10-2 and TRBJ2-5, with TRBD2 matching 8 bases. Germline CDR1 WSHSY, CDR2 SAAADI. V lost 1 base to trimming and J lost 4 bases; unmatched junction nucleotides: 8. The CDR3 covers 16 residues. CDR3 residues: CASSEWRSGSSETQYF. CDR3 DNA sequence: TGCGCCAGCAGTGAGTGGAGGAGCGGGAGTTCAGAGACCCAGTACTTC.

CDR3 sequence: CASSTSQETQYF. The DNA of the CDR3 is TGTGCCAGCTCAACATCCCAAGAGACCCAGTACTTC. The chain carries TRBV18 and TRBJ2-5; D gene uncertain. This CDR3 has 12 residues. V was pared by 5 bases and J by 1 base, with 5 bases between. CDR1 is KGHSH, CDR2 LQKENI, per germline.

The rearrangement links TRBV5-4 to TRBJ2-1, with 8 bases matching TRBD2. The V gene end was trimmed by 4 bases and the J gene end by 0 bases; junction bases not matched to a gene: 6. Looked up from germline, CDR1 is SGHNT and CDR2 is YYREEE (reference sequence). This CDR3 has 16 amino acids. The CDR3 nucleotides are TGTGCCAGCAGCGGGCTAGCGGGTAACTCCTACAATGAGCAGTTCTTC. It encodes CASSGLAGNSYNEQFF.

This chain joins TRBV7-9 and TRBJ1-5; the match to TRBD1 covers 12 bases. Germline CDR1 is SEHNR and CDR2 is FQNEAQ (reference sequence). The CDR3 loop spans 14 amino acids. This chain's CDR3 is CATVGTGGDQPQHF. DNA of the CDR3: TGTGCGACTGTCGGGACAGGGGGCGACCAGCCCCAGCATTTT.

The chain recombines TRBV7-2 with TRBJ2-7; the D gene is possibly TRBD2 (5 bases). The CDR3 is 13 residues long. Trimming took 2 bases from V and 1 from J, leaving 6 bases between them. Germline V lookup: CDR1 SGHTA, CDR2 FQGNSA. CDR3 sequence (DNA): TGTGCCAGCAGCTTACAGCGGTCCTACGAGCAGTACTTC. It encodes CASSLQRSYEQYF.

The chain links TRBV7-2 to TRBJ1-2; D might be TRBD1 (5 bases). Germline CDR1 and CDR2: SGHTA and FQGNSA. Trimming left V 1 base short and J 1 base short, with 16 bases between. The CDR3 loop spans 17 amino acids. In DNA form, the CDR3 reads TGTGCCAGCAGCTTAGAACCAGGGATGATCATTAACTATGGCTACACCTTC. It encodes CASSLEPGMIINYGYTF.

This CDR3 is CASRGADRNGYTF. The CDR3 DNA sequence: TGTGCCAGCAGGGGGGCGGACAGGAATGGCTACACCTTC. The genes are TRBV25-1 and TRBJ1-2; 7 bases match TRBD1. Losses at the gene ends were 6 bases for V and 6 bases for J; bases not matched to a gene: 7. There are 13 residues in the CDR3. In germline, CDR1 is MGHDK, CDR2 SYGVNS.

V and J are TRBV23-1 and TRBJ2-3; perhaps TRBD1 as D (6 bases). TRBV23-1 is flagged as an ORF with uncertain function. V was shortened by 2 bases and J by 6 bases, with 9 bases between the two germline ends. This CDR3 is built from 13 residues. CDR3 sequence (DNA): TGCGCCAGCAGTCAAAGGGGGTGGGATACGCAGTATTTT. This gives the protein CASSQRGWDTQYF.

The chain combines TRBV7-2 with TRBJ2-1, with TRBD1 matching over 8 bases. The ends lost 5 bases at V and 7 bases at J; junction bases unmatched: 19. The CDR3 is 18 amino acids. Germline CDR1 and CDR2: SGHTA and FQGNSA. CDR3 sequence reads: CASSLTLVDRVRVNEQFF. The CDR3 DNA sequence: TGTGCCAGCAGCCTTACCCTAGTGGACAGGGTTCGGGTTAATGAGCAGTTCTTC.

This chain uses TRBV7-3 with TRBJ2-1; 8 bases line up with TRBD2. Germline lookup yields CDR1 SGHTA and CDR2 FQGTGA. The CDR3 has 18 amino acids. J was trimmed by 3 bases and V by 5 bases; bases with no gene match: 15. The DNA of the CDR3 is TGTGCCAGCAGCCCCTTACCGATTCTAGCGGGTATCTACAATGAGCAGTTCTTC. Its translation is CASSPLPILAGIYNEQFF.

The V call is TRBV27, the J call TRBJ1-5; 8 positions agree with TRBD1. The ends lost 6 bases at V and 2 bases at J; junction bases unmatched: 9. The CDR3 has 16 residues. Germline-derived CDR1 and CDR2 are MNHEY and SMNVEV (reference sequence). The CDR3 sequence is CASSSLTGVGNQPQHF. The CDR3 DNA sequence: TGTGCCAGCAGCTCCCTGACAGGGGTGGGCAATCAGCCCCAGCATTTT.

The rearrangement links TRBV6-1 to TRBJ1-4, with D possibly TRBD1 on 5 matching bases. V lost 2 bases and J lost 0, with 13 bases in between. Germline V CDR1 and CDR2: MNHNS, SASEGT. CDR3 size: 17 residues. The CDR3 bases are TGTGCCAGCAGTGAACGGCGGGGAGGGGCAACTAATGAAAAACTGTTTTTT. As protein: CASSERRGGATNEKLFF.

This clone came up once. DNA for the CDR3: TGTGCCAGCCTGGGACTAAACTCCTACGAGCAGTACTTC. Translated, it gives CASLGLNSYEQYF. The chain employs TRBV5-5 and TRBJ2-7, with TRBD2 matching over 7 bases. V trimming: 7 bases; J trimming: 0 bases; junction bases outside the gene matches: 4. This CDR3 spans 13 amino acids. CDR1 is SGHKS and CDR2 is YYEKEE in the germline V gene (reference sequence).

V and J are TRBV19 and TRBJ1-1; D is unclear. V lost 3 bases and J 4 bases, leaving 15 bases between the germline ends. This CDR3 is 15 amino acids long. The germline CDR1 and CDR2 sequences are LNHDA and SQIVND (reference sequence). The CDR3, as DNA: TGTGCCAGTAGTATGTCGCCTTTGAGAGCCACTGAAGCTTTCTTT. Translation gives CASSMSPLRATEAFF.

V usage is TRBV28 and J usage is TRBJ1-2, with D hard to call. Germline assignment: CDR1 MDHEN and CDR2 SYDVKM. The V end lost 6 bases, the J end lost 7 bases, and 21 bases lay between the germline ends. The CDR3 is 15 amino acids. This chain's CDR3 is CASSSAGLVHGGYTF. For the CDR3, the DNA is TGTGCCAGCAGCAGTGCAGGCCTGGTCCATGGTGGCTACACCTTC.

The chain uses TRBV6-5 and TRBJ1-1; D remains ambiguous. Germline V gene data show CDR1 as MNHEY and CDR2 as SVGAGI. The length of the CDR3 is 13 residues. V shed 10 bases and J shed 0 bases, with 12 bases lying between them. In DNA, the CDR3 is TGTGCCACCACGGGAAACATGAACACTGAAGCTTTCTTT. Its translation is CATTGNMNTEAFF.

The CDR3 DNA follows: TGTGCCAGCAGCCAAGTGTGCCGCTACGGGAGGGGTGCGCTTTTCAGCTCCTACGAGCAGTACTTC. It encodes CASSQVCRYGRGALFSSYEQYF. The rearrangement uses TRBV14 and TRBJ2-7; 8 bases fit TRBD2. The CDR3 has 22 residues. V shed 1 base and J 0 bases; nucleotides not matched to a gene: 23. Germline assignment: CDR1 SGHDN and CDR2 FVKESK.

The rearrangement links TRBV7-8 to TRBJ2-1; no definite D call. Germline assignment: CDR1 SGHVS and CDR2 FQNEAQ. The CDR3 runs to 15 residues. Trimming removed 0 bases at V and 1 base at J, with 7 bases between. CDR3: CASSLARGSYNEQFF. The CDR3 DNA reads TGTGCCAGCAGCTTAGCTCGCGGATCCTACAATGAGCAGTTCTTC.

This sequence joins TRBV9 and TRBJ1-4; D remains ambiguous. This CDR3 is 13 amino acids long. Germline V gives CDR1 SGDLS, CDR2 YYNGEE. Trimming removed 6 bases at V and 8 bases at J, with 14 bases between. In nucleotides, the CDR3 is TGTGCCAGCACCCCCGGGAGAGGCGAAAAACTGTTTTTT. Protein: CASTPGRGEKLFF.

To note about this clone: The sample holds other DNA sequences that translate to the same CDR3. V gene TRBV28 combines with J gene TRBJ2-1, with TRBD2 matching over 9 bases. The CDR3 spans 14 residues. V was clipped by 2 bases and J by 4 bases; unmatched bases: 0. Germline CDR1 MDHEN, CDR2 SYDVKM. The CDR3 protein is CASSLLAGYNEQFF. CDR3 DNA: TGTGCCAGCAGTTTACTAGCGGGATACAATGAGCAGTTCTTC.

The chain joins TRBV14 to TRBJ2-7; possibly TRBD1 for D (6 bases). The ends were cut back, 4 bases at V and 6 bases at J, with 13 bases in the middle. Germline V lookup: CDR1 SGHDN, CDR2 FVKESK. The CDR3 has 13 residues. The CDR3, as DNA: TGTGCCAGCAGCCGAACCACAGGGTCCGAGCAGTACTTC. This sequence encodes CASSRTTGSEQYF. The complete variable domain, with remaining parts taken from reference TRBV14 and TRBJ2-7, reads EAGVTQFPSHSVIEKGQTVTLRCDPISGHDNLYWYRRVMGKEIKFLLHFVKESKQDESGMPNNRFLAERTGGTYSTLKVQPAELEDSGVYFCASSRTTGSEQYFGPGTRLTVT.